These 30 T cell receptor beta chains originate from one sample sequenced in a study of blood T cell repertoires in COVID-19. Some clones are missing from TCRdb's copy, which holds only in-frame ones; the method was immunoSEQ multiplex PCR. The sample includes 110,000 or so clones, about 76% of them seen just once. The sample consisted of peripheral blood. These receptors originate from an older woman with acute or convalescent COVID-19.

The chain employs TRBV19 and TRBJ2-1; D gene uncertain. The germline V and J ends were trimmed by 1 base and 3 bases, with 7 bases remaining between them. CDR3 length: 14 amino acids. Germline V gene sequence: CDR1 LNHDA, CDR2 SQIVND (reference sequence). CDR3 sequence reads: CASSIGTVYNEQFF. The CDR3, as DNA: TGTGCCAGTAGTATAGGAACAGTCTACAATGAGCAGTTCTTC. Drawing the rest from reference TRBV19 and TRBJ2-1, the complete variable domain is DGGITQSPKYLFRKEGQNVTLSCEQNLNHDAMYWYRQDPGQGLRLIYYSQIVNDFQKGDIAEGYSVSREKKESFPLTVTSAQKNPTAFYLCASSIGTVYNEQFFGPGTRLTVL.

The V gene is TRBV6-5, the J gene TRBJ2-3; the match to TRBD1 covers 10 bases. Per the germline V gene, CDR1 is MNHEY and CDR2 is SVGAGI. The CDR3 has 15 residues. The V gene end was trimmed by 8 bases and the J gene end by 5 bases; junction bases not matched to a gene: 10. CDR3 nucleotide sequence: TGTGCCAGCCTGGTAGGACAGGGGGTGGGAGATACGCAGTATTTT. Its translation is CASLVGQGVGDTQYF.

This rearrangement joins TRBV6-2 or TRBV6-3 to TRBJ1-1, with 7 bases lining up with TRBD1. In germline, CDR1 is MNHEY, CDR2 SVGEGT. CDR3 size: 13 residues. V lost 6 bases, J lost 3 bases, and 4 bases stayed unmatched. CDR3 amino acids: CASSLTGDTEAFF. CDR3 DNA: TGTGCCAGCAGCTTAACAGGGGACACTGAAGCTTTCTTT.

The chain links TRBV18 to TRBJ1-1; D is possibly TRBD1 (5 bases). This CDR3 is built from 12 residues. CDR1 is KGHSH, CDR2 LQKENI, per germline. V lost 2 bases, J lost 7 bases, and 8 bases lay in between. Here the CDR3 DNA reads TGTGCCAGCTCACCAGGCGGGGGTGAAGCTTTCTTT. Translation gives CASSPGGGEAFF. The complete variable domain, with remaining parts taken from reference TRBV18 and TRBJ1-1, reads NAGVMQNPRHLVRRRGQEARLRCSPMKGHSHVYWYRQLPEEGLKFMVYLQKENIIDESGMPKERFSAEFPKEGPSILRIQQVVRGDSAAYFCASSPGGGEAFFGQGTRLTVV.

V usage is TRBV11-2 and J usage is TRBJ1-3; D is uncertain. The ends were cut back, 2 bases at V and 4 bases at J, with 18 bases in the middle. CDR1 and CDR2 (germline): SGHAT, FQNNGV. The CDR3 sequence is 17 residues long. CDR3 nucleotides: TGTGCCAGCAGCTTAAGGTCACTCGGAAGCGGCGGAAACACCATATATTTT. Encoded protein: CASSLRSLGSGGNTIYF.

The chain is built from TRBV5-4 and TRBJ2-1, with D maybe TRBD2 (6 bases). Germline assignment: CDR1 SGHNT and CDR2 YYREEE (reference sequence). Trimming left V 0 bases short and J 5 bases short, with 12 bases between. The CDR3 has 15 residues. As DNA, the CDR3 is TGTGCCAGCAGCTTGGTCGGGGGTTCAAACAATGAGCAGTTCTTC. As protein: CASSLVGGSNNEQFF.

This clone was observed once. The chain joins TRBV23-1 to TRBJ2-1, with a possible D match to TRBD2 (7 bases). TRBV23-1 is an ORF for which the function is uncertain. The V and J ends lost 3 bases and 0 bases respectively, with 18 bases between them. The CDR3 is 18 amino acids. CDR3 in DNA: TGCGCCAGCAGTCACCACCTCGGGGGGCTAAGCTCCTACAATGAGCAGTTCTTC. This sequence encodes CASSHHLGGLSSYNEQFF.

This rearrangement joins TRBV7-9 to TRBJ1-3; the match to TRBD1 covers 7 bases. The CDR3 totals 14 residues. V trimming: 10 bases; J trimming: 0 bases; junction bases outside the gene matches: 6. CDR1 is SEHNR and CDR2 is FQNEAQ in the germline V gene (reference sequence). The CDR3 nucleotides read TGTGCCATCCTGGGACAGAGCTCTGGAAACACCATATATTTT. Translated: CAILGQSSGNTIYF.

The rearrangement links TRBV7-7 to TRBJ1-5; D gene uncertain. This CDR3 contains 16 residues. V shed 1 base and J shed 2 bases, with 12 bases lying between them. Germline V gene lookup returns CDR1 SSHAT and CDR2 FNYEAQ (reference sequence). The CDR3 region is CASSLEGRRGNQPQHF. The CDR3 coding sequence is TGTGCCAGCAGCTTAGAGGGTAGGAGGGGCAATCAGCCCCAGCATTTT.

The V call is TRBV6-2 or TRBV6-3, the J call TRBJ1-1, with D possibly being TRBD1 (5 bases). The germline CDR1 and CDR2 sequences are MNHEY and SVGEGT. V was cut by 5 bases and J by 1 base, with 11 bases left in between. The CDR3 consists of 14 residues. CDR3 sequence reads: CASSAGLRNTEAFF. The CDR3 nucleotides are TGTGCCAGCAGTGCGGGACTCAGGAACACTGAAGCTTTCTTT.

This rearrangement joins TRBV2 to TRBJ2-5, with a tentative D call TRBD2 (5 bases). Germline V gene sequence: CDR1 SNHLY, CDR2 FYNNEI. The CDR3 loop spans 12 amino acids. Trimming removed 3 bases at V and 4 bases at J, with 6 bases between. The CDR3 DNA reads TGTGCCAGCAGTGACGAGGGAGAGACCCAGTACTTC. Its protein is CASSDEGETQYF.

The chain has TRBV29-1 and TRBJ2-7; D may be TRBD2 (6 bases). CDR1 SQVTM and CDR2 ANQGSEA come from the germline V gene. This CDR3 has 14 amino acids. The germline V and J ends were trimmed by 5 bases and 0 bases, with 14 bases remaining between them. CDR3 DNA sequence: TGCAGCGTTAGGGTGGGGGGAACCTCCTACGAGCAGTACTTC. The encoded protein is CSVRVGGTSYEQYF.

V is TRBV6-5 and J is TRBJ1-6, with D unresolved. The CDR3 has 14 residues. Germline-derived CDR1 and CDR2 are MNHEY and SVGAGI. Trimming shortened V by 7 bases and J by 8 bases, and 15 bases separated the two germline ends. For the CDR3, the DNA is TGTGCCAGCAAGCAGCGGCTTGGCGATTCACCCCTCCACTTT. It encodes CASKQRLGDSPLHF.

The DNA for the CDR3 is TGCGCCATGGGGGGTGCTAGAGCTAAGTCCTACAATGAGCAGTTCTTC. Encoded protein: CAMGGARAKSYNEQFF. The rearrangement links TRBV10-1 to TRBJ2-1; tentative D call: TRBD2 (6 bases). Germline CDR1 reads WNHNN; CDR2 reads SYGVQD (reference sequence). The CDR3 is 16 amino acids. Trimming removed 10 bases from V and 1 base from J, with 20 bases in between.

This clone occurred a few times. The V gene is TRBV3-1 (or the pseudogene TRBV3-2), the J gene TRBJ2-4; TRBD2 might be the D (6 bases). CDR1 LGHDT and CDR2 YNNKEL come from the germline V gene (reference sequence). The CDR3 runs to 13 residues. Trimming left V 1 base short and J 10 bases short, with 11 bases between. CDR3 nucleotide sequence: TGTGCCAGCAGCCAAGGGAGGGGCGCGATTCAGTACTTC. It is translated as CASSQGRGAIQYF.

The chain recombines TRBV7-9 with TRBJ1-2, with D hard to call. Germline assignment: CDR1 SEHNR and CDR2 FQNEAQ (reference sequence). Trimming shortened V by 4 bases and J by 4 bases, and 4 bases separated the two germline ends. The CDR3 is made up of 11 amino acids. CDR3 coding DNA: TGTGCCAGCAGCTCCTTCTATGGCTACACCTTC. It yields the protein CASSSFYGYTF.

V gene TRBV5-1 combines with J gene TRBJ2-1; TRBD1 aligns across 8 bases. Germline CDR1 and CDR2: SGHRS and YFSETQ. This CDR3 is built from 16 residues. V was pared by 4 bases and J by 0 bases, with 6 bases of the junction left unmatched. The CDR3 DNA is TGCGCCAGCAGCCCGGGGGACAGGCCCTCCTACAATGAGCAGTTCTTC. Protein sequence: CASSPGDRPSYNEQFF. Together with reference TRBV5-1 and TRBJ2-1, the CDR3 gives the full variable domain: KAGVTQTPRYLIKTRGQQVTLSCSPISGHRSVSWYQQTPGQGLQFLFEYFSETQRNKGNFPGRFSGRQFSNSRSEMNVSTLELGDSALYLCASSPGDRPSYNEQFFGPGTRLTVL.

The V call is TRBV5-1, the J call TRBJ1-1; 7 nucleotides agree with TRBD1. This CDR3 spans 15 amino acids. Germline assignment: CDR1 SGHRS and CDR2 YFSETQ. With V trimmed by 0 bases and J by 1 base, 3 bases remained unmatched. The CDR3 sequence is CASSLGGGGNTEAFF. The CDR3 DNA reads TGCGCCAGCAGCTTGGGAGGGGGCGGGAACACTGAAGCTTTCTTT. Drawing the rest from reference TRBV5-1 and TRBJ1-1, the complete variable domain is KAGVTQTPRYLIKTRGQQVTLSCSPISGHRSVSWYQQTPGQGLQFLFEYFSETQRNKGNFPGRFSGRQFSNSRSEMNVSTLELGDSALYLCASSLGGGGNTEAFFGQGTRLTVV.

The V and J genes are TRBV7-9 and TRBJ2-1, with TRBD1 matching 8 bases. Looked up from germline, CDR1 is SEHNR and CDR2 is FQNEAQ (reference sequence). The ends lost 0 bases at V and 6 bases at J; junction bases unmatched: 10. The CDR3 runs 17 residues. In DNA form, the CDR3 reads TGTGCCAGCAGCTTAGCGCCGTCCGGGACAGGACCCAATGAGCAGTTCTTC. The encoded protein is CASSLAPSGTGPNEQFF.

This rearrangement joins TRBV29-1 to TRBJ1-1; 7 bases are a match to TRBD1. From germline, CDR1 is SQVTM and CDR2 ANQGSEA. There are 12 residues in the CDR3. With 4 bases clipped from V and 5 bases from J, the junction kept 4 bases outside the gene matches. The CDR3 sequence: CSVGGGRTEAFF. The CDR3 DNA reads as TGCAGCGTTGGAGGGGGCAGGACTGAAGCTTTCTTT.

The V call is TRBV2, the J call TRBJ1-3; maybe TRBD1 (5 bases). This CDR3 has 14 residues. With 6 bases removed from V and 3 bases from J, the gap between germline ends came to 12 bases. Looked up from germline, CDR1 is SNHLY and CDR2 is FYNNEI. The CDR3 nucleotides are TGTGCCAGCAGGGGCGACAGACTTGGAAACACCATATATTTT. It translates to CASRGDRLGNTIYF.

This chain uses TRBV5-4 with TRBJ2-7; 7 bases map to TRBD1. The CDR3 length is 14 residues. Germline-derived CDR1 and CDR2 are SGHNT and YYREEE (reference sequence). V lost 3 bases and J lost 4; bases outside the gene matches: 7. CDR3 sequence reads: CASSSRQGKYEQYF. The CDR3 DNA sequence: TGTGCCAGCAGCTCCCGACAGGGAAAGTACGAGCAGTACTTC.

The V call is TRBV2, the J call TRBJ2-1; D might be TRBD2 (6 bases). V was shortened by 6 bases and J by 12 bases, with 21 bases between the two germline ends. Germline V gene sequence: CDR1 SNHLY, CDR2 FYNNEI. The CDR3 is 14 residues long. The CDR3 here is CASRTDLRGHGQFF. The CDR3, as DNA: TGTGCCAGCAGGACCGACTTGCGGGGCCATGGGCAGTTCTTC.

In DNA, the CDR3 is TGTGCCAGCAGCTTCAGACAGGGTCAGTTCTTC. Amino acid sequence: CASSFRQGQFF. The V gene is TRBV5-6, the J gene TRBJ2-1; 7 positions match TRBD1. This CDR3 has 11 amino acids. The germline V gene encodes CDR1 SGHDT and CDR2 YYEEEE. With V trimmed by 2 bases and J by 13 bases, 3 bases remained unmatched.

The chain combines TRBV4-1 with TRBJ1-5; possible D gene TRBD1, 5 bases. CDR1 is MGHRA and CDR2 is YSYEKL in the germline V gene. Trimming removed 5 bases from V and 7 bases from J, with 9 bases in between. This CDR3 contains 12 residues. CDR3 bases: TGCGCCAGCAGCTACAGGTTGCAGCCCCAGCATTTT. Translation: CASSYRLQPQHF.

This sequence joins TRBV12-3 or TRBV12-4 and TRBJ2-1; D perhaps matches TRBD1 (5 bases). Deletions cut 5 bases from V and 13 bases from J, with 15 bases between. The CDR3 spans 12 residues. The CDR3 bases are TGTGCCAGCAGTCGGACATCTCCAGGCCAGTTCTTC. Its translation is CASSRTSPGQFF.

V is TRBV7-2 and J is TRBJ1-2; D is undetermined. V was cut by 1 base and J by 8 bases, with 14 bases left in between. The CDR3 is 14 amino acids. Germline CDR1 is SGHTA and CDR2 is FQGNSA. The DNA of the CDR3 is TGTGCCAGCAGCTTAGTACGCACATCGGGGGGCTACACCTTC. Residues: CASSLVRTSGGYTF.

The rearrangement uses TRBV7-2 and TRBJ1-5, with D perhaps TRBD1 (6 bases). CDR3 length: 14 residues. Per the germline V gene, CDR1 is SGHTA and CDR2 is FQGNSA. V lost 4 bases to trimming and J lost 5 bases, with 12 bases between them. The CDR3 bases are TGTGCCAGCAGCTCGACAGGTTCTTATCAGCCCCAGCATTTT. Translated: CASSSTGSYQPQHF. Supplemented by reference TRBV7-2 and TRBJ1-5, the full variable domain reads GAGVSQSPSNKVTEKGKDVELRCDPISGHTALYWYRQSLGQGLEFLIYFQGNSAPDKSGLPSDRFSAERTGGSVSTLTIQRTQQEDSAVYLCASSSTGSYQPQHFGDGTRLSIL.

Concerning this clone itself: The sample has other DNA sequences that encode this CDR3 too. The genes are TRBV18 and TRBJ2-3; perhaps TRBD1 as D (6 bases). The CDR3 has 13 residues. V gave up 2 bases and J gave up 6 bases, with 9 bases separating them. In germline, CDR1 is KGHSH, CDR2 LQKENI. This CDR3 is CASSPSGADTQYF. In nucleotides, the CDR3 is TGTGCCAGCTCACCATCAGGGGCCGATACGCAGTATTTT.

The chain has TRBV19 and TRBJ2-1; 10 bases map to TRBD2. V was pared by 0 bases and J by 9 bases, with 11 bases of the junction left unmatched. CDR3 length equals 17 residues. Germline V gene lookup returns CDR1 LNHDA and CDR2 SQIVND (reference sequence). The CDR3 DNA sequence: TGTGCCAGTAGTATAGATGCGAGCGGGGGGGTGCACGGTGAGCAGTTCTTC. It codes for CASSIDASGGVHGEQFF.